Listed here is a single T cell receptor (beta chain). The trim removed 4 bases at V and 6 bases at J, leaving 9 bases unmatched. Germline V CDR1 and CDR2: SGHNT, YYREEE (reference sequence). This CDR3 is built from 15 residues. This sample is drawn from a study of blood T cell repertoires in COVID-19. Turning to the study itself: The samples span acute and convalescent COVID-19 from the United States, Italy and Spain. Nucleic acid was either cDNA or gDNA, and it came from T cells, B-cell-depleted T cells, or PBMCs.

Authors' methods: From reference gene primer amplification, estimates of nucleated cell counts were derived. Libraries were prepared by immunoSEQ multiplex PCR; TCRdb keeps only in-frame clonotypes and omits some of them. V and J calls and clone size are given by that table; D and trimming were obtained from the DNA. The sample has just under 80,000 clones, 75% to 85% seen once. Sequenced input: peripheral blood. This chain links TRBV5-4 with TRBJ2-2, with 7 bases lining up with TRBD2. The sequence came from a woman between 70 and 85 years old with acute or convalescent COVID-19. CDR3 loop: CASSEALAGAGELFF. In DNA form, the CDR3 reads TGTGCCAGCAGCGAGGCCCTCGCGGGGGCCGGGGAGCTGTTTTTT.